The next 12 T cell receptor beta chains were all read from a single sample in a study of T cell repertoires in cytomegalovirus infection. A single record per CDR3 protein comes from TCRdb applying MiXCR to the reads. The table has 450,000 to 650,000 distinct CDR3 sequences, around a quarter seen once; the top ten hold about 13%. Material: PBMCs. The receptors were gathered from a human donor in good health (CMV status not recorded). Some clones in this sample may be carry-over from other donors' samples.

This clonotype was detected once. Being one base from a much bigger clone, this may be a read error. The chain's CDR3 is CASSEPYEQYF. The CDR3 nucleotides are TGTGCCAGCAGTGAACCCTACGAGCAGTACTTC. The rearrangement joins TRBV2 to TRBJ2-7; the D is unclear. V lost 2 bases and J lost 2, with 1 base in between. Germline CDR1 and CDR2: SNHLY and FYNNEI. This CDR3 is 11 amino acids long. Using reference TRBV2 and TRBJ2-7 for the parts outside the CDR3, the full variable domain is EPEVTQTPSHQVTQMGQEVILRCVPISNHLYFYWYRQILGQKVEFLVSFYNNEISEKSEIFDDQFSVERPDGSNFTLKIRSTKLEDSAMYFCASSEPYEQYFGPGTRLTVT.

This clonotype was detected many times. The rearrangement joins TRBV7-8 to TRBJ2-7, with D uncertain. Germline values: CDR1 SGHVS, CDR2 FQNEAQ. V was pared by 2 bases and J by 2 bases, with 10 bases between. CDR3 size: 14 residues. The CDR3 nucleotides are TGTGCCAGCAGCTTACCCCAGGTTACCTACGAGCAGTACTTC. This sequence encodes CASSLPQVTYEQYF.

The table lists this clonotype with a few counts. The J gene is TRBJ2-7, the V gene TRBV6-2 or TRBV6-3, with D possibly TRBD2 on 6 matching bases. Germline V lookup: CDR1 MNHEY, CDR2 SVGEGT. V shed 4 bases and J shed 1 base, with 11 bases lying between them. This CDR3 comprises 14 residues. CDR3 DNA sequence: TGTGCCAGCAGTTTAGCGGCGTTATCCTACGAGCAGTACGTC. It is translated as CASSLAALSYEQYV.

This clonotype was recorded many times. The chain has TRBV7-9 and TRBJ1-1; no clear D. V shed 8 bases and J shed 3 bases, with 13 bases lying between them. Per the germline V gene, CDR1 is SEHNR and CDR2 is FQNEAQ (reference sequence). The length of the CDR3 is 13 residues. In nucleotides, the CDR3 is TGTGCCAGCGTTGCCTTAGGGTACACTGAAGCTTTCTTT. Its protein product is CASVALGYTEAFF.

This chain links TRBV12-3 or TRBV12-4 with TRBJ2-1; a possible D gene is TRBD2 (6 bases). The CDR3 consists of 15 residues. V was trimmed by 6 bases and J by 4 bases, leaving 16 bases between them. The CDR3 DNA follows: TGTGCCAGCAGCTTCTCGGGAGTTAGGTACAATGAGCAGTTCTTC. This sequence encodes CASSFSGVRYNEQFF.

The chain recombines TRBV10-3 with TRBJ1-1; TRBD1 matches at 8 bases. V lost 2 bases to trimming and J lost 7 bases; unmatched junction nucleotides: 6. The CDR3 runs to 14 residues. Germline CDR1 ENHRY, CDR2 SYGVKD. The CDR3 sequence: CAISEPRGRGEAFF. As DNA, the CDR3 is TGTGCCATCAGTGAGCCCAGGGGGCGCGGTGAAGCTTTCTTT.

The V and J genes are TRBV27 and TRBJ2-5; 10 bases agree with TRBD1. The V gene end was trimmed by 4 bases and the J gene end by 5 bases; junction bases not matched to a gene: 7. The V gene's germline CDR1 is MNHEY and CDR2 SMNVEV (reference sequence). CDR3 length: 15 residues. The CDR3 loop reads CASSSMTGGRETQYF. In nucleotides, the CDR3 is TGTGCCAGCAGTTCAATGACAGGGGGCCGGGAGACCCAGTACTTC.

This clonotype was found a few times. This chain connects TRBV11-2 to TRBJ2-1, with 13 bases lining up with TRBD2. The J segment lost 3 bases and the V segment lost 5 bases, leaving 4 bases of the junction unmatched. The CDR3 covers 16 residues. In germline, CDR1 is SGHAT, CDR2 FQNNGV. The CDR3 nucleotides read TGTGCCAGCAGCGGACGGACTAGCGGGAGCTACAATGAGCAGTTCTTC. Its protein is CASSGRTSGSYNEQFF.

This clonotype was counted a few times. The V and J genes are TRBV7-4 and TRBJ1-1; D is uncertain. This CDR3 is 16 amino acids long. The V gene's germline CDR1 is SGHVT and CDR2 SQSDAQ. V lost 0 bases, J lost 0 bases, and 11 bases lay in between. The CDR3: CASSLAAGRMNTEAFF. CDR3 nucleotide sequence: TGTGCCAGCAGCTTAGCGGCGGGCAGGATGAACACTGAAGCTTTCTTT.

The table lists this clonotype with a few counts. V and J are TRBV7-9 and TRBJ2-7; D is possibly TRBD1 (5 bases). Germline V gives CDR1 SEHNR, CDR2 FQNEAQ (reference sequence). The V gene lost 0 bases and the J gene lost 5 bases, with 11 bases spanning the gap. The CDR3 totals 14 residues. The CDR3: CASSLARGKDEQYF. The CDR3 DNA reads TGTGCCAGCAGCTTAGCTAGGGGTAAAGACGAGCAGTACTTC. The variable domain in full, with the rest retrieved from reference TRBV7-9 and TRBJ2-7, is DTGVSQNPRHKITKRGQNVTFRCDPISEHNRLYWYRQTLGQGPEFLTYFQNEAQLEKSRLLSDRFSAERPKGSFSTLEIQRTEQGDSAMYLCASSLARGKDEQYFGPGTRLTVT.

The chain combines TRBV27 with TRBJ2-7; tentative D call: TRBD1 (6 bases). V gave up 2 bases and J gave up 6 bases, with 11 bases separating them. This CDR3 is 13 amino acids long. Germline values: CDR1 MNHEY, CDR2 SMNVEV (reference sequence). As DNA, the CDR3 is TGTGCCAGCAGTTTAGGGGCAGGGGCCGAGCAGTACGTC. Its protein is CASSLGAGAEQYV.

This clonotype was recorded a few times. V is TRBV4-1 and J is TRBJ2-7; D is unclear. The CDR3 consists of 15 residues. V was clipped by 4 bases and J by 0 bases, with 13 bases between them. Germline V gives CDR1 MGHRA, CDR2 YSYEKL. The CDR3 protein is CASSLEIGSSYEQYV. CDR3 DNA sequence: TGCGCCAGCAGCCTGGAGATCGGAAGCTCCTACGAGCAGTACGTC.